This T cell receptor beta chain emerged from a study of CD8+CD57+ T cells in acquired aplastic anemia. All patients picked for sequencing had shown, by flow cytometry, an expansion of CD8+CD57+ cells. None of the patients had been given any therapy when their blood was sampled. Germline values: CDR1 MNHEY, CDR2 SVGAGI. The CDR3 length is 11 residues. V was cut by 7 bases and J by 6 bases, with 9 bases left in between. Both TCR beta VDJ combination and CDR3 sequence profiling were carried out. Genomic DNA was the template for this profiling. One entry per CDR3 protein, called by TCRdb with MiXCR from the reads. This sample has 250,000 or so distinct CDR3 sequences; around 45% occur once, and the top ten carry 7% to 10%. This clonotype has a count of ten or more.

The sequencing input was sorted CD4+, CD8+, or CD8+CD57+ T cells (not recorded which) from PBMCs. This chain uses TRBV6-5 with TRBJ2-5; D gene unclear. The receptor comes from a human donor with aplastic anemia. CDR3 DNA: TGTGCCAGCAAAACCGGCCAGACCCAGTACTTC. This encodes CASKTGQTQYF.